This T cell receptor (beta chain) was documented in a study of tissue T cells after allogeneic stem cell transplantation. Germline lookup yields CDR1 SGHND and CDR2 FRSKSL. Between the trimmed V and J ends, which lost 1 base and 3 bases, there was a span of 11 bases. CDR3 length: 15 residues. Regarding the study as a whole: TCR repertoires tracked anatomic similarity, regardless of disease or transplant status.

The assay was immunoSEQ multiplex PCR, and TCRdb's table has in-frame clones only and misses some. The sample lists about 4,100 clones, around 43% occurring once. Regarding time point: mouse harvest day 14 after allogeneic transplant. Tail vein injection delivered 10^7 T-cell-depleted bone marrow cells and 10^6 splenic CD5+ T cells. Mice had MHC-mismatched B6 into BALB/c GVHD, sampled day 7 or 14. For this clone: What it binds is unknown. Mouse germline and gene names are used. The CDR3 end is not reached by the read, which stops 1 residue before it; the germline J gene fills it in.

This receptor was identified in a female BALB/c mouse given C57BL/6 T cells with graft-versus-host disease after an allogeneic hematopoietic cell transplant. The rearrangement links TRBV15 to TRBJ2-3; D ambiguous. The sequenced sample was lymph node tissue. CDR3 bases read: TGTGCCAGCAGTTTAGGGGGTCTAAGGGCAGAAACGCTGTAT. Translation: CASSLGGLRAETLY. The whole CDR3 is CASSLGGLRAETLYF. Full variable domain (missing parts from reference TRBV15 and TRBJ2-3): DAGVTQTPRHEVAEKGQTIILKCEPVSGHNDLFWYRQTKIQGLELLSYFRSKSLMEDGGAFKDRFKAEMLNSSFSTLKIQPTEPKDSAVYLCASSLGGLRAETLYFGSGTRLTVL.